This T cell receptor (beta chain) was documented in a study of glioma-infiltrating T cells. Points on this clonotype: The antigen remains undetermined.

Study conclusions and caveats: Very few CDR3 sequences were shared between tissue and blood. Above-expected tissue-blood divergence occurred in all gliomas, most in low-grade ones.

TCR alpha and beta CDR3 regions were amplified from RNA using iRepertoire nested multiplex PCR. Tissue mRNA or PBMC total RNA, about 85-400 ng, went into one-step reverse transcription and amplification. TCRdb reprocessed the multiplex PCR reads via MiXCR and lists one record per CDR3 protein. The top ten hold roughly 5.5% of the sample, which has 150,000 to 200,000 distinct CDR3 sequences, around 40% seen once. This CDR3 spans 13 amino acids. Germline V gene sequence: CDR1 DFQATT, CDR2 SNEGSKA (reference sequence). The V end was cut by 3 bases, the J end by 10 bases, with 16 bases between. The TCR sequence derives from a human donor with low-grade glioma or glioblastoma, undergoing nonglioma brain surgery, or in good health (not recorded which). The chain combines TRBV20-1 with TRBJ2-1, with D possibly TRBD2 on 6 matching bases. The sample was glioma tissue, nonneoplastic brain tissue, or PBMCs (not recorded which). CDR3 protein: CSASNETGREQFF. The CDR3 DNA reads as TGCAGTGCTAGCAATGAAACGGGGAGGGAGCAGTTCTTC.